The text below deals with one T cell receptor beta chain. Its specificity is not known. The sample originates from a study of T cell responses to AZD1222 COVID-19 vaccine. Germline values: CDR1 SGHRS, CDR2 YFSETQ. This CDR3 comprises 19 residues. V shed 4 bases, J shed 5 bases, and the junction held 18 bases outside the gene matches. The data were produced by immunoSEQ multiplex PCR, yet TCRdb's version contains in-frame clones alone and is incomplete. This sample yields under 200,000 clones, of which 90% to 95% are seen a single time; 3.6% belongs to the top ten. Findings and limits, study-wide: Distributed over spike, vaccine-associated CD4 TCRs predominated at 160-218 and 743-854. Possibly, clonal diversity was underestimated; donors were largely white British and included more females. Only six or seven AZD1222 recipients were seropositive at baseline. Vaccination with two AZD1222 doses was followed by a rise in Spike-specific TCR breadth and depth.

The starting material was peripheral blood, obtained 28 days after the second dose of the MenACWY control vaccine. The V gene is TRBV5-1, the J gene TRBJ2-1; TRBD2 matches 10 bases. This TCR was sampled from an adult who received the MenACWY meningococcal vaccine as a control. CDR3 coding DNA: TGCGCCAGCAGCGGTAGGCGGCGTAGGCTAGCGGGAGAAGACAATGAGCAGTTCTTC. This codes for CASSGRRRRLAGEDNEQFF.